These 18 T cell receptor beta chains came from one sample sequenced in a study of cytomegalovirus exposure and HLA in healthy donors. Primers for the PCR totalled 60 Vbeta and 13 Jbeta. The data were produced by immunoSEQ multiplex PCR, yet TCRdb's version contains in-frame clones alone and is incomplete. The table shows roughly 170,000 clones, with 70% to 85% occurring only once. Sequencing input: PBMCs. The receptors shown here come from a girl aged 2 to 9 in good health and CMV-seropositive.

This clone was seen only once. The DNA of the CDR3 is TGCGCCAGCAGCCCTTCGCTTATAGGGGGAAATGAGCAGTACTTC. This gives the protein CASSPSLIGGNEQYF. The V call is TRBV5-1, the J call TRBJ2-7, with D tentatively TRBD1 (6 bases). The CDR3 runs to 15 residues. The V and J ends lost 4 bases and 7 bases respectively, with 21 bases between them. Germline lookup yields CDR1 SGHRS and CDR2 YFSETQ.

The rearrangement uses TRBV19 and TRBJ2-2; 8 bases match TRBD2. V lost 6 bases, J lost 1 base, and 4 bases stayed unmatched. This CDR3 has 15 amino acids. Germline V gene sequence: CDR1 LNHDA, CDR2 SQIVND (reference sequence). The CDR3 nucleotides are TGTGCCAGTAGCCCACTAGCGGTGAACACCGGGGAGCTGTTTTTT. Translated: CASSPLAVNTGELFF.

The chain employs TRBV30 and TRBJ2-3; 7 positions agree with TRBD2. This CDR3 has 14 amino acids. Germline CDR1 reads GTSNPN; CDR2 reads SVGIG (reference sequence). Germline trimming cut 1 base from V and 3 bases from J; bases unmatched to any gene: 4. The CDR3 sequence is CAWSETSLTDTQYF. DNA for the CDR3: TGTGCCTGGAGTGAGACTAGCCTTACAGATACGCAGTATTTT.

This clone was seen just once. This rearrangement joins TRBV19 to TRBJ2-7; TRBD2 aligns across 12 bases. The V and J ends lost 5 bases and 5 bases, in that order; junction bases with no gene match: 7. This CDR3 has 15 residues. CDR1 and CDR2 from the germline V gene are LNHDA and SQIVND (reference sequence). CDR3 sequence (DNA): TGTGCCAGTAGTCCCGGACTAGCGGGAAACGACGAGCAGTACTTC. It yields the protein CASSPGLAGNDEQYF.

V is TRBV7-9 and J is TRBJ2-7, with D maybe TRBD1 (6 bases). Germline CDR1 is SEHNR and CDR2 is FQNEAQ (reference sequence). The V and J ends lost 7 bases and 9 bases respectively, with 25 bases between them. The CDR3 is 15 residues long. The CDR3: CASTSQGPYLRGQYF. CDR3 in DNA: TGTGCCAGCACCTCCCAGGGGCCGTATCTACGAGGGCAGTACTTC.

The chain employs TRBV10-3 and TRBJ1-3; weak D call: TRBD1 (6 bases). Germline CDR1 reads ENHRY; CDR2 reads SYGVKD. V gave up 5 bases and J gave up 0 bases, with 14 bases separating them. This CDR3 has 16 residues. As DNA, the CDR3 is TGTGCCATCAGTCGGGACACGGGATTCTCTGGAAACACCATATATTTT. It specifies CAISRDTGFSGNTIYF.

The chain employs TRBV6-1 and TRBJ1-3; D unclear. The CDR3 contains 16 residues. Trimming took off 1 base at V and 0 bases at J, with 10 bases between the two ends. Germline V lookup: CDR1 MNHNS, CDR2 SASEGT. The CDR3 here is CASSEGPGNSGNTIYF. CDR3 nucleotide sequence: TGTGCCAGCAGTGAAGGTCCGGGGAACTCTGGAAACACCATATATTTT.

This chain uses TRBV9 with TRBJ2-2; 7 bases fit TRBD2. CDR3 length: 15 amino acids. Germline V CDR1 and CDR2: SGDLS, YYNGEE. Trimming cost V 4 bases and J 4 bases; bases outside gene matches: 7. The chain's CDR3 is CASSRGTTPTGELFF. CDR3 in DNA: TGTGCCAGCAGCCGGGGGACTACCCCCACCGGGGAGCTGTTTTTT.

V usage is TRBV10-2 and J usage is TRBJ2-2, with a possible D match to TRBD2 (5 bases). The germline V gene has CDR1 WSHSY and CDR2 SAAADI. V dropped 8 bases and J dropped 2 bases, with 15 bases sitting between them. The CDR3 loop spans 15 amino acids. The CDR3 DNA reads TGCGCCAGCTCCAGACCGGGGTACAACACCGGGGAGCTGTTTTTT. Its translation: CASSRPGYNTGELFF.

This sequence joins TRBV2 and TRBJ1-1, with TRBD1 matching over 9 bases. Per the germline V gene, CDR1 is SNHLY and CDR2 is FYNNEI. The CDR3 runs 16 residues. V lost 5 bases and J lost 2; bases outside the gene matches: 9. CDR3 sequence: CASSRKTGGGNTEAFF. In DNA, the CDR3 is TGTGCCAGCAGTCGTAAGACAGGGGGGGGTAACACTGAAGCTTTCTTT.

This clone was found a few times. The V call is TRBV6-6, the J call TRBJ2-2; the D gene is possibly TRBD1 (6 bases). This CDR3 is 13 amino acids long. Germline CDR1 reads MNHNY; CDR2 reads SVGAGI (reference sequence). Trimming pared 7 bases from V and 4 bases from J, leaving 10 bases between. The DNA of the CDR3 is TGTGCCAGCAACAGGGTCCTCACCGGGGAGCTGTTTTTT. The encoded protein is CASNRVLTGELFF.

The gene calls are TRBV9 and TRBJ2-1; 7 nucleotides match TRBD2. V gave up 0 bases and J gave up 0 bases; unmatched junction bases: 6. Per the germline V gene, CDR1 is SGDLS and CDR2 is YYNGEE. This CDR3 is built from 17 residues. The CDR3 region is CASSVGRGGGSYNEQFF. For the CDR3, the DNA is TGTGCCAGCAGCGTAGGAAGGGGCGGGGGCTCCTACAATGAGCAGTTCTTC.

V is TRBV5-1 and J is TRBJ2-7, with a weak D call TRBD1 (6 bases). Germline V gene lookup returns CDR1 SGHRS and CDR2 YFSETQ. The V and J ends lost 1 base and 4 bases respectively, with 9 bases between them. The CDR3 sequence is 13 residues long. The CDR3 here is CASSLPTGYEQYF. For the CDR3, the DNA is TGCGCCAGCAGCTTGCCCACAGGGTACGAGCAGTACTTC.

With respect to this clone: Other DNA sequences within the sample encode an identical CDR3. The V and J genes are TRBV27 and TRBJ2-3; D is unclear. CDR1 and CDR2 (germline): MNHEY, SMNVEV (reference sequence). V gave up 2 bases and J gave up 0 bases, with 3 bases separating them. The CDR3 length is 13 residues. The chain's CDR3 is CASSLLSTDTQYF. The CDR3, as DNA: TGTGCCAGCAGTTTACTAAGCACAGATACGCAGTATTTT.

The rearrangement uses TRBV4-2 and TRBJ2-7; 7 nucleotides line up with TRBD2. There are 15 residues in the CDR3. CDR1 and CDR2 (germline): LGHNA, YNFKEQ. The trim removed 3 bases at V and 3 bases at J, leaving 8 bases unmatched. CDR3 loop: CASSHLAGAHYEQYF. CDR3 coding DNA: TGTGCCAGCAGCCATTTGGCGGGAGCGCACTACGAGCAGTACTTC.

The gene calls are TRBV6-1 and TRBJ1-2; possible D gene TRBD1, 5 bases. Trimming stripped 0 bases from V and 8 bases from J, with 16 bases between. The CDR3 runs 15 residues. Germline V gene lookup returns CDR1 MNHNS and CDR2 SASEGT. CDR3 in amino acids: CASSEAGQGNCGYTF. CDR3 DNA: TGTGCCAGCAGTGAAGCGGGTCAGGGAAATTGCGGCTACACCTTC.

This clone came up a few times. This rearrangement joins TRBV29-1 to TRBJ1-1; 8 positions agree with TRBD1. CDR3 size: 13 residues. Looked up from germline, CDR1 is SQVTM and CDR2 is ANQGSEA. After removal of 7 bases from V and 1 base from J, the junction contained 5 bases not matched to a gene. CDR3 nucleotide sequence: TGCAGCGCATTGGGACAGGCGAACACTGAAGCTTTCTTT. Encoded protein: CSALGQANTEAFF.

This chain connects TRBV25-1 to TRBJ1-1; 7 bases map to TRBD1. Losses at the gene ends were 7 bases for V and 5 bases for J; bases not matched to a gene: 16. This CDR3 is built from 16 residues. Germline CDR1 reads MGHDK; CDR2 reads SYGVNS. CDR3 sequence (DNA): TGTGCCAGCACCAAACAGGGGACTAGTGGGAATACTGAAGCTTTCTTT. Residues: CASTKQGTSGNTEAFF.